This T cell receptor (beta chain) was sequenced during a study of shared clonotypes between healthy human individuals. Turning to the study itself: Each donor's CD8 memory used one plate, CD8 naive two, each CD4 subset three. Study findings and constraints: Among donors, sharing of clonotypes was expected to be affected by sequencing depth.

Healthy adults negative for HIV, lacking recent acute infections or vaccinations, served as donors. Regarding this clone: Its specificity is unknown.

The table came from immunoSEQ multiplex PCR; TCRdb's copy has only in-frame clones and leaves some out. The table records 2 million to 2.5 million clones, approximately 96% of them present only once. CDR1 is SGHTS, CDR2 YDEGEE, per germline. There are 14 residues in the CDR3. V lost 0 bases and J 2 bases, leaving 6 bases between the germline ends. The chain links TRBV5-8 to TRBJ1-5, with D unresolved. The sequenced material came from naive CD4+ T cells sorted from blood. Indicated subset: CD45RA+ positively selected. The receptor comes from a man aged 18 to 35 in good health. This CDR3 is CASSLVSRNQPQHF. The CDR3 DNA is TGTGCCAGCAGCTTGGTGTCCCGCAATCAGCCCCAGCATTTT.